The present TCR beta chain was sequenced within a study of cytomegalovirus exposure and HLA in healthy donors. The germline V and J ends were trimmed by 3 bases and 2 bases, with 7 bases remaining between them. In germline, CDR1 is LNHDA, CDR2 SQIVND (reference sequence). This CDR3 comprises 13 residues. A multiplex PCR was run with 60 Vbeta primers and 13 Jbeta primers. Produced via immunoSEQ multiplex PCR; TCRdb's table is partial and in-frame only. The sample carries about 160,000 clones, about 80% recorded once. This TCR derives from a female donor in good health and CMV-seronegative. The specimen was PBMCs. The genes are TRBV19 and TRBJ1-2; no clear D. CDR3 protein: CASSMSVNYGYTF. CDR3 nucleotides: TGTGCCAGTAGTATGTCCGTAAACTATGGCTACACCTTC.